This T cell receptor beta chain emerged from a study of blood T cell repertoires in COVID-19. Across the whole study: Italy, Spain and the United States were the sources of the convalescent and acute COVID-19 samples. T cells, B-cell-depleted T cells, or PBMCs provided the cDNA or gDNA that served as material.

The CDR3 length is 14 residues. Germline V lookup: CDR1 LNHDA, CDR2 SQIVND (reference sequence). V lost 9 bases to trimming and J lost 0 bases; unmatched junction nucleotides: 7. Per the original methods: Reference gene primer amplification gave estimated nucleated cell counts. Produced via immunoSEQ multiplex PCR; TCRdb's table is partial and in-frame only. That table is the source of V, J and clone size, and D and trimming were worked out from the DNA. Among approximately 69,000 clones listed, roughly 70% were seen once. The sequenced sample consisted of peripheral blood. V gene TRBV19 combines with J gene TRBJ1-2; 7 nucleotides align to TRBD1. The TCR originated in a man between 60 and 75 years old with acute or convalescent COVID-19. The CDR3 region has the DNA TGTGCCAGCGCGATCGGGACAGCTAACTATGGCTACACCTTC. This sequence encodes CASAIGTANYGYTF.